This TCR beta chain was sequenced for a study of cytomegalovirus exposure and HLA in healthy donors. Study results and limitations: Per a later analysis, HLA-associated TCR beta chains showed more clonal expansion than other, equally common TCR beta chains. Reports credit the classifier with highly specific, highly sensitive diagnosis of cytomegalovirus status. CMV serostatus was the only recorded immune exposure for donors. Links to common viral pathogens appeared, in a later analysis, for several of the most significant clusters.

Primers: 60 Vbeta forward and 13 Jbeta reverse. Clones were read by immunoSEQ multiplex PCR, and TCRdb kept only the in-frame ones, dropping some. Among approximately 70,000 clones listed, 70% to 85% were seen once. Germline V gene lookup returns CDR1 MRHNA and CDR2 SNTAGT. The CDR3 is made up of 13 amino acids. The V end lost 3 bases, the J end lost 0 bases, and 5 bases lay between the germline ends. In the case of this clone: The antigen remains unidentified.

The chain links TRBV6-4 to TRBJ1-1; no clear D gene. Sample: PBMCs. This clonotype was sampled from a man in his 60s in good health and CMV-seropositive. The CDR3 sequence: CASSEQLNTEAFF. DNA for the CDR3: TGTGCCAGCAGTGAACAGCTGAACACTGAAGCTTTCTTT.